This TCR beta chain stems from a study of identical twins (dated by TCRdb to 2015 to 2016). Background on the whole study: The study deep-sequenced TCR alpha and beta repertoires from monozygotic twins, unrelated adults of various ages and cord blood to test whether fetal clonotypes persist. To rule out contamination, replicate twin experiments were performed at different times with different library preparation protocols.

The library relied on 5' RACE. For sequencing, an Illumina HiSeq 2000 was employed. Template switching introduced a universal primer binding site; the final cDNA contained a unique molecular identifier, enabling accurate counting of TCR cDNA molecules. First-strand cDNA for TCR alpha and beta chains was synthesized from specific primers in the conserved constant-segment region. To control for contamination, every cDNA library was double barcoded, receiving both a SMART-Mk sample barcode and Illumina barcodes. TruSeq adapter sequences, together with Illumina sample barcodes, were added in two successive PCR steps. Sequencing of the TCR alpha and beta cDNA libraries was done on the Illumina HiSeq platform using custom primers. The authors' pipeline ran thus. MiGEC was used to process raw reads and extract unique molecular identifiers, and MiXCR was used to find CDR3 positions. For each individual, recombination models were inferred using an EM algorithm with the repgenHMM and IGoR tools. The analysis of shared clonotypes was done with the tcR package in R, with sharing normalized by the product of cloneset sizes. To study raw recombination without the effects of thymic and clonal selection, out-of-frame nonproductive sequences were analyzed. The public reads were quality trimmed at Q25 with fastp and then assembled into clones with MiXCR by TCRdb, keeping productive beta chains. A single entry per CDR3 protein holds the most common genes and DNA from its merged rows. The V and J calls follow TCRdb's processing rather than the paper's. The sample table contains roughly 1,500,000 distinct CDR3 sequences; only one count was recorded for more than 30% of them. The ten largest clones represent roughly 0.3% of the sample.

Per the germline V gene, LGHNA is the CDR1 and YNFKEQ is the CDR2. V was cut back by 2 bases and J by 0 bases, leaving a gap of 14 bases between them. The CDR3 has 17 amino acids, counting the end cysteine and phenylalanine. Only CDR3 DNA is held: 51 bases, read in frame from base 1. Broad study findings and their caveats: In monozygotic twins, out-of-frame TCR alpha sharing was systematically underestimated by recombination models, although the models agreed with sharing between unrelated individuals. Compared with coincidental sharing between unrelated individuals, out-of-frame TCR alpha sequences shared between twins showed an excess of sequences with low generation probability. Abundant cord blood beta clonotypes had fewer insertions, young adult naive repertoires showed a similar but weaker trend, and memory repertoires showed no such trend. A weaker excess of twin sharing was found in beta out-of-frame sequences because the signal-to-noise ratio was lowered by fewer shared sequences. Zero-insertion analyses could be partly confounded by invariant T cells such as MAIT and iNKT, though diverse VJ usage argued against such confounding for most clonotypes. Because the same donors could not be followed over many years, the conclusions relied on cross-sectional statistical analysis.

On this clonotype itself: Its antigen has not been determined. No quality values exist for individual bases; no much larger clone is one base distant.

Every donor was a healthy Caucasian. Sequencing input: cord blood. The receptor was isolated from a newborn girl in good health. The receptor chain draws on TRBV4-2 and TRBJ2-1, and perhaps TRBD2 as D gene, on 7 matching bases. CDR3 protein: CASSQMGGDTSYNEQFF. The DNA is as follows: TGTGCCAGCAGCCAAATGGGGGGGGACACCTCCTACAATGAGCAGTTCTTC.